The text below deals with one T cell receptor (beta chain). This clonotype was seen more than once but under ten times. This clone's antigen is unknown. Base-call qualities are not available, and no considerably larger clone is one nucleotide away. The data belong to a study of blood T cells in healthy people across ages (dated by TCRdb to the mid-2010s). The study in broad terms: In model experiments, template switching captured about one uniquely barcoded TCR beta cDNA molecule for every two T cells. For two donors (one aged 18 to 29 and one aged 80 or older), the study analyzed two additional independent replicas of 1 million unique cDNA reads from the same blood draw. The study measured age-related changes in TCR beta repertoire diversity using deep sequencing normalized with unique cDNA molecular identifiers. Donors of different ages were randomly distributed across sequencing lanes to avoid experimental bias. Four age groups were formed from the donors: young (average approximately 15 years), middle-aged (around 39), aged (62) and long-lived (about 80).

CDR1 and CDR2, per the germline V gene, are ENHRY and SYGVKD. Spanning cysteine to phenylalanine, the CDR3 consists of 15 amino acids. Only the CDR3 part of the read is kept: 45 bases, read in frame from the first base. Unmatched junction bases come to 10, with V trimmed by 10 bases and J by 2 bases. The library was made by 5' RACE. TCRdb lists the instrument as Illumina HiSeq 2500. A second PCR of roughly 6 to 11 cycles was performed with a sample-barcoded 5' primer and a J-beta primer mix. Each TCR beta cDNA molecule received a unique molecular identifier from a template-switch 5' adaptor carrying 12 random nucleotides. Each sample yielded at least 2.5 million CDR3-containing paired-end reads. First-strand cDNA synthesis was performed from all RNA using the Mint cDNA synthesis kit, with priming by a TRBC-specific oligonucleotide. Following uracil-DNA glycosylase treatment, a first 18-cycle PCR with universal primers M1SS and BC2_uni_R was performed on all cDNA. On the authors' methods: Normalization of each sample was performed by random selection of 1 million high-quality reads, each carrying a distinct molecular identifier. Instead of being binned into consensus sequences, reads with shared molecular identifiers were discarded. MiTCR, with a Q25 quality threshold and the strictest error-elimination algorithm, was used for CDR3 identification, clonotype clustering and error correction. A nonparametric unseen species model with Euler transformation was used to estimate a lower bound on total TCR beta diversity. Clones were called with MiXCR by TCRdb after fastp trimmed the public reads at Q25, and only in-frame beta chains were retained. Each record represents a unique CDR3 protein, reported with the most common genes and DNA among its rows. The V and J calls follow TCRdb's processing rather than the paper's. This sample is represented by approximately 1.5 million distinct CDR3 sequences; roughly 32% of them were singletons. Of the sample, around 10% falls within the top ten clones.

Summary of the overall study and its limitations: Estimates of total diversity from one million sequenced T cells were regarded as lower bounds and underestimates. The long-lived group showed more naive CD4+ T cells, fewer expanded clones and increased TCR diversity than the aged group, suggesting age selection. The CMV infection status of donors was not known, potentially confounding age-related changes in expanded clonotypes. There was a strong correlation between observed TCR beta diversity and the percentage of naive T cells measured by flow cytometry. Bulk unsorted PBMC profiling prevented conclusive comparison of naive and antigen-experienced compartments. As age increased, observed TCR beta diversity per million T cells dropped in a roughly linear way, and a significant reduction was already evident by age 40.

The donors were 40 or so Caucasian individuals from Russia, aged 6 to 90 years, who were systemically healthy. Ten milliliters of peripheral blood were drawn from each donor into EDTA-treated Vacutainer tubes. Ficoll-Paque density-gradient centrifugation was used to isolate PBMCs, with at least 7 million obtained per sample. Total RNA, at least 6 micrograms per sample, was extracted from PBMCs with Trizol reagent. For every donor, an aliquot of PBMCs went through flow cytometry to measure the percentages of naive CD45RAhigh/CD27high T cells. Sequences were obtained from blood. Rearrangement joined TRBV10-3 to TRBJ2-5, and 10 junction bases match TRBD1. This sequence was found in a woman in her 30s in good health. For the CDR3, the sequence is CATCPGQGRQETQYF. DNA sequence: TGTGCCACCTGCCCGGGACAGGGGCGTCAAGAGACCCAGTACTTC.